This T cell receptor (beta chain) was sequenced in a study of blood T cell repertoires in COVID-19. TCRdb's copy holds only in-frame clones and misses some; the assay was immunoSEQ multiplex PCR. This sample has about 320,000 clones, with 89% found just once. This clone has a handful of counts. The clonotype comes from a man aged 18-30 years who had recovered from COVID-19. Sequencing input: peripheral blood.

CDR3 sequence: CASSLTGYYGYTF. In DNA form, the CDR3 reads TGTGCCAGCAGTTTGACAGGGTACTATGGCTACACCTTC. V usage is TRBV25-1 and J usage is TRBJ1-2, with 7 bases lining up with TRBD1. J was trimmed by 3 bases and V by 5 bases; bases with no gene match: 3. From germline, CDR1 is MGHDK and CDR2 SYGVNS. This CDR3 region has 13 residues.